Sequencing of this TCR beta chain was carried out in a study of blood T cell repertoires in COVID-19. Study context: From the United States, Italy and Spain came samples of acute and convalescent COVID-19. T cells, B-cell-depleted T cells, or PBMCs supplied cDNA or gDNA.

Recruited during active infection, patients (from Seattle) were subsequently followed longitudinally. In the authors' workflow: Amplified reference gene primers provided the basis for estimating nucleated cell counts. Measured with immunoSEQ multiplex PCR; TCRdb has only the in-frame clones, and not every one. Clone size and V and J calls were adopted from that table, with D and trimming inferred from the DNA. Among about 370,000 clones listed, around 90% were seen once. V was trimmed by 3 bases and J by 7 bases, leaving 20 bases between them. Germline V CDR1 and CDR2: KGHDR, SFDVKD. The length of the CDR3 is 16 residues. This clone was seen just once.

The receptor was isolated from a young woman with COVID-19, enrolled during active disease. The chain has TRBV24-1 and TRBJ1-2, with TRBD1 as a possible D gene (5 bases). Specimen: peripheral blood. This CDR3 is CATSDEQDGTSGGYTF. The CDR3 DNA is TGTGCCACCAGTGATGAACAGGACGGTACGTCGGGTGGCTACACCTTC.